These 17 T cell receptor beta chains came from one sample sequenced in a study of Graves' ophthalmopathy and Graves' hyperthyroidism. Amplified TCR beta CDR3 regions were obtained using RNA transcripts as template. Second-round multiplex PCR came after a first-round RT-PCR that employed HTBI primers. One entry per CDR3 protein, called by TCRdb with MiXCR from the multiplex PCR reads. This sample has approximately 540,000 distinct CDR3 sequences, with roughly 40% found just once. Sequencing was performed on peripheral blood or thyroid tissue (not recorded which). Receptors originate from an adult man with Graves' hyperthyroidism.

This clonotype has just a few counts. V and J are TRBV28 and TRBJ1-2, with D possibly TRBD1 on 5 matching bases. From germline, CDR1 is MDHEN and CDR2 SYDVKM. The CDR3 loop spans 14 amino acids. Deletions cut 2 bases from V and 5 bases from J, with 12 bases between. In nucleotides, the CDR3 is TGTGCCAGCAGTTTACCGGGACGCCAGTATGGCTACACCTTC. Translated, it gives CASSLPGRQYGYTF.

This clonotype was seen at least ten times. The chain uses TRBV6-4 and TRBJ1-5; 7 nucleotides agree with TRBD1. V lost 5 bases, J lost 6 bases, and 10 bases stayed unmatched. The germline V gene has CDR1 MRHNA and CDR2 SNTAGT. The CDR3 extends over 15 amino acids. The CDR3 protein is CASSIKRQGFQPQHF. For the CDR3, the DNA is TGTGCCAGCAGTATTAAGAGACAGGGATTTCAGCCCCAGCATTTT.

Note on this clonotype: The junction differs from germline at one of its ends, possibly a read error. The chain links TRBV30 to TRBJ1-2; 8 bases are a match to TRBD1. CDR1 is GTSNPN, CDR2 SVGIG, per germline (reference sequence). The CDR3 runs 13 residues. The DNA for the CDR3 is TGTGCCTGGAGCGTTGGACAGGGCTATGGCTACTCCTTC. As protein: CAWSVGQGYGYSF.

This clonotype showed up just a few times. The genes are TRBV12-3 or TRBV12-4 and TRBJ2-3; tentatively, D is TRBD1 or TRBD2 (5 bases each). This CDR3 is built from 13 residues. V was cut by 6 bases and J by 0 bases, with 7 bases left in between. CDR3 in DNA: TGTGCCAGCAGAAGGGACAGCACAGATACGCAGTATTTT. This translates into CASRRDSTDTQYF.

The chain has TRBV2 and TRBJ1-6, with TRBD1 matching 8 bases. The CDR3 has 15 amino acids. Trimming at V came to 0 bases and at J to 8 bases, leaving 3 bases not matched to a gene. In germline, CDR1 is SNHLY, CDR2 FYNNEI. The CDR3 DNA reads as TGTGCCAGCAGTGAAGCGACAGGGGCTTATTCACCCCTCCACTTT. It translates to CASSEATGAYSPLHF.

The chain links TRBV6-5 to TRBJ1-1; D gene ambiguous. The CDR3 spans 16 residues. Trimming removed 4 bases from V and 5 bases from J, with 20 bases in between. From germline, CDR1 is MNHEY and CDR2 SVGAGI. The CDR3 region has the DNA TGTGCCAGCAGTTTTGGATCAATCTCGGGCGGAACTGAAGCTTTCTTT. Protein sequence: CASSFGSISGGTEAFF.

This clonotype was recorded many times. The chain employs TRBV12-3 or TRBV12-4 and TRBJ1-1; no clear D. This CDR3 has 13 amino acids. The V end lost 4 bases, the J end lost 2 bases, and 8 bases lay between the germline ends. The CDR3 sequence is CASSWASNTEAFF. In nucleotides, the CDR3 is TGTGCCAGCAGTTGGGCCTCTAACACTGAAGCTTTCTTT.

This clonotype was detected many times. This chain links TRBV2 with TRBJ1-3; no reliable D call. Germline CDR1 SNHLY, CDR2 FYNNEI. With 7 bases removed from V and 4 bases from J, the gap between germline ends came to 11 bases. The length of the CDR3 is 13 residues. The CDR3 sequence is CASKEGSGNTIYF. The CDR3, as DNA: TGTGCCAGCAAGGAGGGATCCGGAAACACCATATATTTT.

This clonotype was observed a single time. The chain links TRBV7-8 to TRBJ2-6; 13 positions match TRBD2. This CDR3 contains 18 residues. Germline CDR1 is SGHVS and CDR2 is FQNEAQ. J was trimmed by 2 bases and V by 1 base; bases with no gene match: 2. DNA for the CDR3: TGTGCCAGCAGCTTAGGACTAGCGGGAGGAGCTGGGGCCAACGTCCTGACTTTC. It encodes CASSLGLAGGAGANVLTF.

The V and J genes are TRBV2 and TRBJ1-4; weak D call: TRBD1 (5 bases). The CDR3 sequence is 11 residues long. Germline assignment: CDR1 SNHLY and CDR2 FYNNEI. V shed 7 bases and J shed 6 bases, with 6 bases lying between them. The CDR3: CASIRDEKLFF. In nucleotides, the CDR3 is TGTGCCAGCATCAGGGATGAAAAACTGTTTTTT.

This clonotype occurred many times. This chain joins TRBV7-6 and TRBJ2-2; 8 bases agree with TRBD1. CDR3 length equals 15 residues. The trim removed 8 bases at V and 1 base at J, leaving 6 bases unmatched. Germline V CDR1 and CDR2: SGHVS, FNYEAQ. CDR3 nucleotide sequence: TGTGCCAGCGAAGACGGGACAGGGAACACCGGGGAGCTGTTTTTT. Translated: CASEDGTGNTGELFF. Full variable domain (missing parts from reference TRBV7-6 and TRBJ2-2): GAGVSQSPRYKVTKRGQDVALRCDPISGHVSLYWYRQALGQGPEFLTYFNYEAQQDKSGLPNDRFSAERPEGSISTLTIQRTEQRDSAMYRCASEDGTGNTGELFFGEGSRLTVL.

In its sample, this clonotype was seen many times. The rearrangement uses TRBV7-2 and TRBJ2-7, with 7 nucleotides matching TRBD1. The CDR3 consists of 14 residues. With 5 bases clipped from V and 4 bases from J, the junction kept 8 bases outside the gene matches. Looked up from germline, CDR1 is SGHTA and CDR2 is FQGNSA. CDR3 residues: CASSSTTGSYEQYF. CDR3 sequence (DNA): TGTGCCAGCAGCAGCACGACAGGGAGTTACGAGCAGTACTTC.

J is TRBJ1-6 and V is TRBV29-1; TRBD1 matches 12 bases. Germline CDR1 and CDR2: SQVTM and ANQGSEA. J was trimmed by 10 bases and V by 4 bases; bases with no gene match: 5. The CDR3 has 14 amino acids. This CDR3 reads CSVVGQGAGSPLHF. The CDR3 region has the DNA TGCAGCGTTGTGGGACAGGGGGCTGGATCACCCCTCCACTTT.

This chain joins TRBV5-1 and TRBJ1-1; D remains ambiguous. The CDR3 loop spans 17 amino acids. The germline CDR1 and CDR2 sequences are SGHRS and YFSETQ. Trimming took off 4 bases at V and 1 base at J, with 20 bases between the two ends. The CDR3 DNA follows: TGCGCCAGCAGCGTGGCTGGCCTGGGCCGGCCGAACACTGAAGCTTTCTTT. Protein sequence: CASSVAGLGRPNTEAFF.

This clonotype was counted many times. The J gene is TRBJ1-4, the V gene TRBV14, with a tentative D call TRBD1 (5 bases). The germline V gene has CDR1 SGHDN and CDR2 FVKESK. The CDR3 is 15 residues long. Trimming took off 4 bases at V and 6 bases at J, with 15 bases between the two ends. CDR3: CASSRLGGNYEKLFF. The CDR3 nucleotides are TGTGCCAGCAGCCGCCTCGGGGGTAATTATGAAAAACTGTTTTTT.

V and J are TRBV5-1 and TRBJ2-7; a possible D gene is TRBD1 (6 bases). The J call is in doubt because the DNA end fits TRBJ2-1 better. The CDR3 contains 14 residues. The V gene's germline CDR1 is SGHRS and CDR2 YFSETQ. The CDR3 sequence: CASSHERGTDEQFF. The CDR3 DNA follows: TGCGCCAGCAGCCACGAGAGGGGGACCGATGAGCAGTTCTTC.

This clonotype was seen a few times. This rearrangement joins TRBV6-5 to TRBJ2-7; D possibly corresponds to TRBD2 (6 bases). The CDR3 is made up of 14 amino acids. CDR1 and CDR2 (germline): MNHEY, SVGAGI. Trimming stripped 2 bases from V and 3 bases from J, with 11 bases between. CDR3 coding DNA: TGTGCCAGCAGTTACACCCCGGGGGACTACGAGCAGTACTTC. Protein sequence: CASSYTPGDYEQYF.